This entry features one T cell receptor (beta chain) sequence. Here immunoSEQ multiplex PCR was the method, and the copy in TCRdb shows in-frame clones only, minus some. The sample includes around 1.9 million clones, around 95% of them seen just once. These data come from a study of shared clonotypes between healthy human individuals. CD45RO-negative, CCR7-positively selected cells formed the naive CD8 fraction, excluding terminally differentiated effector memory CD45RA+ cells. Participating donors were healthy, HIV-negative adults free of recent acute infections or vaccinations. CDR1 is LNHDA and CDR2 is SQIVND in the germline V gene (reference sequence). This CDR3 has 14 amino acids. V lost 6 bases, J lost 2 bases, and 10 bases lay in between.

The clonotype was recovered from a man aged 18 to 29 in good health. Some clones in this sample may be carry-over from other donors' samples. V is TRBV19 and J is TRBJ2-2, with D uncertain. The material sequenced was naive CD8+ T cells from PBMCs. The CDR3 coding sequence is TGTGCCAGTAGAAACAGCATTAACACCGGGGAGCTGTTTTTT. This gives the protein CASRNSINTGELFF.